This T cell receptor beta chain came from a study of Tregs in tolerant kidney transplant recipients. The wider study: Sorting of CD4+CD25+CD127- cells followed roughly three-day belatacept mixed lymphocyte reactions, sometimes with roughly 5-day graft donor restimulation.

Germline lookup yields CDR1 MNHEY and CDR2 SVGAGI. Trimming left V 0 bases short and J 11 bases short, with 17 bases between. This CDR3 has 15 residues. Notes on this clone: Antigen: not known.

Clones were sequenced by immunoSEQ multiplex PCR, and TCRdb holds only the in-frame ones, with some missing. In the table there are about 44,000 clones, around 95% of which are singletons. The TCR comes from a human donor in good health. Sequenced material: Tregs from blood cultured with allogeneic cells. J is TRBJ1-5 and V is TRBV6-5; tentatively, D is TRBD1 (6 bases). CDR3 coding DNA: TGTGCCAGCAGTTACTCGAAACAGGGTCTCCTGGCCCAGCATTTT. It specifies CASSYSKQGLLAQHF.